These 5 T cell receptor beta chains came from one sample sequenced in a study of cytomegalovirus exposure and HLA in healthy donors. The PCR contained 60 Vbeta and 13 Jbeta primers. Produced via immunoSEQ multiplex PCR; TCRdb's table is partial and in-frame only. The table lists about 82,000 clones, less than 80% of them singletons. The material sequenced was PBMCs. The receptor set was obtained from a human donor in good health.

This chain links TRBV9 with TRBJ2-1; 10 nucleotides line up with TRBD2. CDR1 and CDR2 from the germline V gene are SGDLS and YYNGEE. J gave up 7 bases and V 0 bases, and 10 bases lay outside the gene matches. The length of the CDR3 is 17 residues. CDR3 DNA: TGTGCCAGCAGCGTAGTAAGCGGGGGGGCCTTGGGGAATGAGCAGTTCTTC. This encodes CASSVVSGGALGNEQFF.

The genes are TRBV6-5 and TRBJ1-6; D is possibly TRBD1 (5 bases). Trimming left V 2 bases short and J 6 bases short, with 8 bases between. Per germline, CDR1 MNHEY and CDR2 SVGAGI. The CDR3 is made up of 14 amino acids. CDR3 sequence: CASSYDQGNSPLHF. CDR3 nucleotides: TGTGCCAGCAGTTACGATCAGGGTAATTCACCCCTCCACTTT.

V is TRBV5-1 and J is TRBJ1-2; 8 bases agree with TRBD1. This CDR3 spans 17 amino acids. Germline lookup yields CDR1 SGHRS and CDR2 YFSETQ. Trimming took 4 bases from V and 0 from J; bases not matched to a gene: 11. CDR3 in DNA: TGCGCCAGCAGCCCGCGGGGCAGGGGGCTAGCTAACTATGGCTACACCTTC. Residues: CASSPRGRGLANYGYTF.

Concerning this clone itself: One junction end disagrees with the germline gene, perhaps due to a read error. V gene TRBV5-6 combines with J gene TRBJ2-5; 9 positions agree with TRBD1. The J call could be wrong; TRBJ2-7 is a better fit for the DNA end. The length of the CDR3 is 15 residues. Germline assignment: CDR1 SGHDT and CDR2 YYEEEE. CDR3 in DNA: TGTGCCAGCAGCTTGACAGGGGGCAACTCCCACGAGCAGTACTTC. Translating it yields CASSLTGGNSHEQYF.

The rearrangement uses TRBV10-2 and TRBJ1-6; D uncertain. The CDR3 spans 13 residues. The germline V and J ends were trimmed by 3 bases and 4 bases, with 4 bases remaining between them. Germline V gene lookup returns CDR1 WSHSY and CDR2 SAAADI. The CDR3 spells CASSEQYNSPLHF. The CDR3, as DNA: TGCGCCAGCAGTGAACAGTATAATTCACCCCTCCACTTT.